This TCR beta chain was documented in a study of shared clonotypes between healthy human individuals. Adult donors, all healthy and HIV-negative, had no recent acute infections or vaccinations. The V and J ends lost 7 bases and 5 bases, in that order; junction bases with no gene match: 5. Germline V gene data show CDR1 as MNHEY and CDR2 as SVGAGI. This CDR3 contains 13 residues. Produced via immunoSEQ multiplex PCR; TCRdb's table is partial and in-frame only. This table has a few million clones, approximately 90% appearing once. Points on this clone: Its antigen is as yet unknown.

General observations from the study: The represented genetic and exposure-history diversity was limited by the small number of donors. Compared with memory subsets, naive subsets generally had larger estimated richness.

Source material: naive CD4+ T cells sorted from blood. Documented subset: CD45RA+ positively selected. The chain combines TRBV6-5 with TRBJ1-1; 9 bases are shared with TRBD1. This TCR derives from a man aged 18-30 years in good health. CDR3 region: CASKIQGATEAFF. CDR3 in DNA: TGTGCCAGCAAGATACAGGGGGCGACTGAAGCTTTCTTT.